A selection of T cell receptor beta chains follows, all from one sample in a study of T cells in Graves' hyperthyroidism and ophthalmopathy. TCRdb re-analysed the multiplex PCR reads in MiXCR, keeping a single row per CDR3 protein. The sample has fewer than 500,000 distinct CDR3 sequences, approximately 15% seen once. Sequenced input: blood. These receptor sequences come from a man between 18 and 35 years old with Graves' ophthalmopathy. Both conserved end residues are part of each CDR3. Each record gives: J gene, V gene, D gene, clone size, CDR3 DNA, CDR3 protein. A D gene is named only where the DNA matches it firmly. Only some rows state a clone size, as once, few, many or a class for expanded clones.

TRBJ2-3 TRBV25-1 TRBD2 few TGTGCCAGCAGTGAATACGGCGGGAGATCGGGCACAGATACGCAGTATTTT CASSEYGGRSGTDTQYF
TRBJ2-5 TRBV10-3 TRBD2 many TGTGCCGTAACCCCAGACGTAGCGGGGGAGACCCAGTACTTC CAVTPDVAGETQYF
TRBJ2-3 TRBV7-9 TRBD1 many TGTGCCAGCAGCTTTCGGGACAGGGTTGGAGATACGCAGTATTTT CASSFRDRVGDTQYF
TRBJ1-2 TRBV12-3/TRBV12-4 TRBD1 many TGTGCCAGCAGTGGACAGGGTCCACTCGGCTACACCTTC CASSGQGPLGYTF
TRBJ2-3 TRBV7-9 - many TGTGCCAGCAGCCCGAGTTTCCCTAACGGTCCAGATACGCAGTATTTT CASSPSFPNGPDTQYF
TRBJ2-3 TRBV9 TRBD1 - TGTGCCAGCAGCGTTCGACAGGGGGATAGCACAGATACGCAGTATTTT CASSVRQGDSTDTQYF
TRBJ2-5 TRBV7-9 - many TGTGCCAGCAGCCCCCGGCCCCAAGAGACCCAGTACTTC CASSPRPQETQYF
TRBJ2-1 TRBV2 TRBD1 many TGTGCCAGCAGTGGCCCGGGACAGGGCCGGGGTGAGCAGTTCTTC CASSGPGQGRGEQFF
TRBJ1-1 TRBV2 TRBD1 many TGTGCCAGCAGTAGACAGGGTTATAACACTGAAGCTTTCTTT CASSRQGYNTEAFF
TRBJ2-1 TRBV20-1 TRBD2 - TGCAGTGCTCCGGGACTAGCGGGGGGACCTCAAGAGACCCAGTTCTTC CSAPGLAGGPQETQFF
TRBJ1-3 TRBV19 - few TGTGCCAGTAGTATTCTTCCGGGGCCTGCATCTGGAAACACCATATATTTT CASSILPGPASGNTIYF
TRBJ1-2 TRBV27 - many TGTGCCAGCACCAAATTGGACGGATATAACTATGGCTACACCTTC CASTKLDGYNYGYTF
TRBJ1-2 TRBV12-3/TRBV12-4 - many TGTGCCAGCAGTCAGGACGGGTACTATGGCTACACCTTC CASSQDGYYGYTF
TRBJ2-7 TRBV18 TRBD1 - TGTGCCAGCTCACCAAAAGACAGGGGTAACGAGCAGTACTTC CASSPKDRGNEQYF
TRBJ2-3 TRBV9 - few TGTGCCAGCAGCGTACACTTGGACTACACAGATACGCAGTATTTT CASSVHLDYTDTQYF
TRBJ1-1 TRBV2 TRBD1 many TGTGCCAGCAGGGACAGGGGGACCACTGAAGCTTTCTTT CASRDRGTTEAFF
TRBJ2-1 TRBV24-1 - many TGTGCCACCAGTGATAGTCGGGCTTACAATGAGCAGTTCTTC CATSDSRAYNEQFF
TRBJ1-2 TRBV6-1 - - TGTGCCAGCAGTGAAGACCGACAGGTACCGGGCTACACCTTC CASSEDRQVPGYTF